Listed below are T cell receptor beta chains from one sample, sequenced in a study of blood T cell repertoires in COVID-19. Here immunoSEQ multiplex PCR was the method, and the copy in TCRdb shows in-frame clones only, minus some. Of about 98,000 clones in the sample, around 80% were seen once. The source material was peripheral blood. These TCRs come from a man between 60 and 75 years old with active or convalescent COVID-19. The CDR3 runs from the conserved cysteine through the conserved F or W. The D gene is left open where the match is weak. Size is omitted from some rows. Given values are once, few, many or a class for expanded clones.

v_gene	abundance	d_gene	j_gene	CDR3aa	CDR3nt
TRBV2	.	.	TRBJ1-2	CASSEAGLHGYTF	TGTGCCAGCAGTGAGGCAGGGCTTCATGGCTACACCTTC
TRBV4-3	.	TRBD1	TRBJ1-2	CASSPGTVYGYTF	TGCGCCAGCAGCCCTGGGACAGTCTATGGCTACACCTTC
TRBV6-1	.	.	TRBJ2-7	CASSDGLYSYEQYF	TGTGCCAGCAGTGATGGCTTGTACTCCTACGAGCAGTACTTC
TRBV28	.	.	TRBJ2-1	CASSPGGRTYNEQFF	TGTGCCAGCAGTCCCGGAGGCCGAACTTACAATGAGCAGTTCTTC
TRBV29-1	.	.	TRBJ2-5	CSVGEGVQETQYF	TGCAGCGTTGGGGAGGGGGTCCAAGAGACCCAGTACTTC
TRBV7-2	.	.	TRBJ1-2	CASSLEARGYTF	TGTGCCAGCAGCTTAGAAGCGAGGGGCTACACCTTC
TRBV24-1	.	.	TRBJ2-1	CATSDPSLAFNEQFF	TGTGCCACCAGTGATCCTTCGCTAGCCTTCAATGAGCAGTTCTTC
TRBV30	.	.	TRBJ1-4	CAWSVPGLGEKLFF	TGTGCCTGGAGTGTACCGGGGTTAGGTGAAAAACTGTTTTTT
TRBV6-1	.	.	TRBJ2-2	CASSERQASKGELFF	TGTGCCAGCAGTGAACGGCAGGCCTCGAAGGGGGAGCTGTTTTTT
TRBV10-1	.	.	TRBJ2-5	CASSAEYQETQYF	TGCGCCAGCAGTGCGGAGTACCAAGAGACCCAGTACTTC
TRBV12-5	.	.	TRBJ2-1	CASGLNSWNEQFF	TGTGCTAGTGGCCTTAACTCCTGGAATGAGCAGTTCTTC
TRBV10-3	.	.	TRBJ1-3	CAISDMSSGNTIYF	TGTGCCATCAGTGATATGTCTTCTGGAAACACCATATATTTT
TRBV28	.	.	TRBJ2-1	CASSSTRGSTRGEQFF	TGTGCCAGCAGCTCGACTCGCGGTTCCACCCGGGGAGAGCAGTTCTTC
TRBV2	.	TRBD2	TRBJ2-1	CASSTTSGSYNEQFF	TGTGCCAGCAGTACGACTAGCGGCTCCTACAATGAGCAGTTCTTC
TRBV28	.	.	TRBJ1-1	CASSSRQMNTEAFF	TGTGCCAGCAGTTCCCGACAGATGAACACTGAAGCTTTCTTT
TRBV2	.	.	TRBJ1-1	CASRMGGTEAFF	TGTGCCAGCAGGATGGGGGGAACTGAAGCTTTCTTT
TRBV28	few	.	TRBJ1-5	CASSPPGRSNQPQHF	TGTGCCAGCAGTCCCCCAGGCAGGAGCAATCAGCCCCAGCATTTT
TRBV6-5	.	.	TRBJ2-3	CASSYSSATDTQYF	TGTGCCAGCAGTTACTCTAGCGCCACAGATACGCAGTATTTT
TRBV7-9	.	.	TRBJ1-1	CASSSPGDVAFF	TGTGCCAGCAGCTCTCCGGGGGACGTCGCTTTCTTT
TRBV19	.	TRBD1	TRBJ2-3	CASSSRPGTATDTQYF	TGTGCCAGTAGTTCTCGCCCCGGGACAGCCACAGATACGCAGTATTTT
TRBV11-2	.	TRBD1	TRBJ2-1	CASSYRGLRYNEQFF	TGTGCCAGCAGTTACAGGGGGCTTCGGTACAATGAGCAGTTCTTC
TRBV5-6	.	.	TRBJ2-3	CASSLPNADTQYF	TGTGCCAGCAGCTTGCCTAACGCGGATACGCAGTATTTT
TRBV5-1	.	TRBD1	TRBJ2-3	CASSFGDREENTQYF	TGCGCCAGCAGCTTCGGGGACAGGGAAGAAAATACGCAGTATTTT
TRBV19	.	.	TRBJ1-2	CASRLGGMGVSYGYTF	TGTGCCAGTAGGCTGGGGGGTATGGGAGTCTCCTATGGCTACACCTTC
TRBV6-6	.	.	TRBJ1-3	CASSRSSSGNTIYF	TGTGCCAGCAGTCGATCGAGCTCTGGAAACACCATATATTTT
TRBV30	.	.	TRBJ1-1	CAWSPADTEAFF	TGTGCCTGGAGTCCTGCGGACACTGAAGCTTTCTTT
TRBV11-3	.	.	TRBJ2-2	CASSSRLRGANTGELFF	TGTGCCAGCAGCTCCCGCCTCAGGGGGGCGAACACCGGGGAGCTGTTTTTT